The rows below give T cell receptor beta chains drawn from one sample of a study of cytomegalovirus exposure and HLA in healthy donors. Libraries were prepared by immunoSEQ multiplex PCR; TCRdb keeps only in-frame clonotypes and omits some of them. The sample lists roughly 130,000 clones; about 73% were seen once. Sequencing was performed on PBMCs. The source of these receptors is a woman aged 50 to 60 in good health and CMV-seropositive. Both conserved end residues are part of each CDR3. D genes are given only for firm matches. Clone size is shown for a subset of rows, as once, few, many or a class of expanded clone.

d_gene: -; abundance: few; j_gene: TRBJ2-2; v_gene: TRBV7-9; CDR3aa: CASRLPGDTGELFF; CDR3nt: TGTGCCAGCAGGCTACCAGGCGACACCGGGGAGCTGTTTTTT
d_gene: TRBD1; abundance: -; j_gene: TRBJ2-7; v_gene: TRBV27; CDR3aa: CASSPLTGDEQYF; CDR3nt: TGTGCCAGCAGTCCCTTGACAGGGGACGAGCAGTACTTC
d_gene: TRBD1; abundance: -; j_gene: TRBJ1-4; v_gene: TRBV9; CDR3aa: CASSVGTGRNEKLFF; CDR3nt: TGTGCCAGCAGCGTAGGGACAGGACGTAATGAAAAACTGTTTTTT
d_gene: -; abundance: few; j_gene: TRBJ1-1; v_gene: TRBV13; CDR3aa: CASSFQGNTEAFF; CDR3nt: TGTGCCAGCAGCTTCCAGGGGAACACTGAAGCTTTCTTT
d_gene: -; abundance: -; j_gene: TRBJ1-2; v_gene: TRBV4-2; CDR3aa: CASSQERESGYTF; CDR3nt: TGTGCCAGCAGCCAAGAGAGGGAGTCTGGCTACACCTTC
d_gene: -; abundance: once; j_gene: TRBJ1-2; v_gene: TRBV28; CDR3aa: CASSQGYGYTF; CDR3nt: TGTGCCAGCAGTCAGGGGTATGGCTACACCTTC
d_gene: TRBD1; abundance: few; j_gene: TRBJ2-7; v_gene: TRBV18; CDR3aa: CASAPGQGYEQYF; CDR3nt: TGTGCCAGCGCACCGGGACAGGGATACGAGCAGTACTTC
d_gene: -; abundance: -; j_gene: TRBJ1-1; v_gene: TRBV5-1; CDR3aa: CASSRDAQGQGTEAFF; CDR3nt: TGCGCCAGCAGCCGCGACGCTCAGGGGCAGGGAACTGAAGCTTTCTTT
d_gene: -; abundance: -; j_gene: TRBJ2-3; v_gene: TRBV5-1; CDR3aa: CASRVLAVITDTQYF; CDR3nt: TGCGCCAGCAGGGTTTTGGCAGTGATCACAGATACGCAGTATTTT
d_gene: TRBD2; abundance: -; j_gene: TRBJ2-3; v_gene: TRBV18; CDR3aa: CASSPTSGGKTDTQYF; CDR3nt: TGTGCCAGCTCACCTACTAGCGGGGGGAAGACAGATACGCAGTATTTT
d_gene: -; abundance: few; j_gene: TRBJ1-5; v_gene: TRBV11-3; CDR3aa: CASSRGGNQPQHF; CDR3nt: TGTGCCAGCAGCCGGGGGGGCAATCAGCCCCAGCATTTT
d_gene: -; abundance: once; j_gene: TRBJ1-4; v_gene: TRBV11-2; CDR3aa: CASTLTGSTNEKLFF; CDR3nt: TGTGCCAGCACCCTCACAGGATCAACTAATGAAAAACTGTTTTTT
d_gene: TRBD2; abundance: few; j_gene: TRBJ2-1; v_gene: TRBV19; CDR3aa: CASSKKGASGGAMEQFF; CDR3nt: TGTGCCAGTAGTAAGAAAGGGGCTAGCGGGGGGGCCATGGAGCAGTTCTTC
d_gene: -; abundance: -; j_gene: TRBJ1-6; v_gene: TRBV7-8; CDR3aa: CASSKVGGVLNSPLHF; CDR3nt: TGTGCCAGCAGCAAAGTAGGAGGGGTACTTAATTCACCCCTCCACTTT
d_gene: -; abundance: -; j_gene: TRBJ2-2; v_gene: TRBV2; CDR3aa: CASRTKGLYTGELFF; CDR3nt: TGTGCCAGCAGGACAAAGGGACTTTACACCGGGGAGCTGTTTTTT
d_gene: -; abundance: -; j_gene: TRBJ1-1; v_gene: TRBV9; CDR3aa: CASSPFGAEAFF; CDR3nt: TGTGCCAGCAGCCCCTTCGGGGCTGAAGCTTTCTTT
d_gene: -; abundance: -; j_gene: TRBJ1-5; v_gene: TRBV12-2; CDR3aa: CASRVRDRGSNQPQHF; CDR3nt: TGTGCAAGTCGCGTCCGGGACAGGGGAAGCAATCAGCCCCAGCATTTT
d_gene: -; abundance: -; j_gene: TRBJ1-1; v_gene: TRBV6-5; CDR3aa: CASLWWGAEAFF; CDR3nt: TGTGCCAGTCTCTGGTGGGGGGCTGAAGCTTTCTTT
d_gene: -; abundance: few; j_gene: TRBJ2-7; v_gene: TRBV5-5; CDR3aa: CASSLVPREEQYF; CDR3nt: TGTGCCAGCAGCTTGGTCCCGAGAGAAGAGCAGTACTTC
d_gene: -; abundance: -; j_gene: TRBJ2-2; v_gene: TRBV7-2; CDR3aa: CASSPTLNTGELFF; CDR3nt: TGTGCCAGCAGCCCTACTCTAAACACCGGGGAGCTGTTTTTT
d_gene: -; abundance: -; j_gene: TRBJ2-2; v_gene: TRBV18; CDR3aa: CASSPPSNAGELFF; CDR3nt: TGTGCCAGCTCACCGCCTAGCAACGCCGGGGAGCTGTTTTTT
d_gene: TRBD2; abundance: -; j_gene: TRBJ2-1; v_gene: TRBV6-4; CDR3aa: CASSVLAGGPGEQFF; CDR3nt: TGTGCCAGCAGTGTCCTAGCGGGGGGGCCGGGTGAGCAGTTCTTC
d_gene: -; abundance: once; j_gene: TRBJ2-4; v_gene: TRBV7-2; CDR3aa: CASSLDRGGVGSKNIQYF; CDR3nt: TGTGCCAGCAGCTTAGACAGGGGGGGAGTCGGGTCCAAAAACATTCAGTACTTC
d_gene: -; abundance: few; j_gene: TRBJ1-1; v_gene: TRBV7-9; CDR3aa: CASSGQRGGGNTEAFF; CDR3nt: TGTGCCAGCAGCGGACAGAGGGGAGGGGGAAACACTGAAGCTTTCTTT
d_gene: TRBD2; abundance: few; j_gene: TRBJ2-7; v_gene: TRBV7-8; CDR3aa: CASSLGEGPYEQYF; CDR3nt: TGTGCCAGCAGCTTAGGGGAGGGACCCTACGAGCAGTACTTC
d_gene: TRBD1; abundance: once; j_gene: TRBJ1-1; v_gene: TRBV5-1; CDR3aa: CASGQGVNTEAFF; CDR3nt: TGCGCCAGCGGACAGGGGGTGAACACTGAAGCTTTCTTT
d_gene: -; abundance: once; j_gene: TRBJ2-1; v_gene: TRBV15; CDR3aa: CATSRDTRDLYYNEQFF; CDR3nt: TGTGCCACCAGCAGAGATACGAGGGATTTGTACTACAATGAGCAGTTCTTC
d_gene: -; abundance: -; j_gene: TRBJ2-2; v_gene: TRBV6-6; CDR3aa: CASSYTVPGELFF; CDR3nt: TGTGCCAGCAGTTACACAGTCCCCGGGGAGCTGTTTTTT
d_gene: -; abundance: -; j_gene: TRBJ1-6; v_gene: TRBV27; CDR3aa: CASSLSGGPPIPYNSPLHF; CDR3nt: TGTGCCAGCAGTCTTTCTGGTGGCCCACCGATTCCCTATAATTCACCCCTCCACTTT
d_gene: TRBD1; abundance: -; j_gene: TRBJ1-2; v_gene: TRBV11-2; CDR3aa: CASSTRGTGYTF; CDR3nt: TGTGCCAGCAGCACCAGGGGGACTGGCTACACCTTC
d_gene: -; abundance: -; j_gene: TRBJ2-5; v_gene: TRBV27; CDR3aa: CASSQGIAYQETQYF; CDR3nt: TGTGCCAGCAGCCAGGGGATCGCCTACCAAGAGACCCAGTACTTC
d_gene: TRBD1; abundance: -; j_gene: TRBJ1-3; v_gene: TRBV18; CDR3aa: CASSPRDRGPGNTIYF; CDR3nt: TGTGCCAGCTCACCACGCGACAGGGGCCCTGGAAACACCATATATTTT
d_gene: TRBD2; abundance: -; j_gene: TRBJ2-1; v_gene: TRBV6-5; CDR3aa: CASRNGGAGYNEQFF; CDR3nt: TGTGCCAGCAGAAACGGGGGGGCCGGCTACAATGAGCAGTTCTTC
d_gene: -; abundance: -; j_gene: TRBJ1-6; v_gene: TRBV5-1; CDR3aa: CASSLESGSPLHF; CDR3nt: TGCGCCAGCAGCTTGGAATCTGGCTCACCCCTCCACTTT
d_gene: -; abundance: -; j_gene: TRBJ2-7; v_gene: TRBV15; CDR3aa: CATSREYSGPSYEQYF; CDR3nt: TGTGCCACCAGCAGAGAGTATAGCGGACCCTCCTACGAGCAGTACTTC
d_gene: TRBD1; abundance: -; j_gene: TRBJ1-1; v_gene: TRBV2; CDR3aa: CASTDRAITEAFF; CDR3nt: TGTGCCAGCACGGACAGGGCGATTACTGAAGCTTTCTTT